This TCR beta chain was captured by sequencing in a study of graft-versus-host responses after intestinal transplantation. Whole-study context: Each recipient received a multivisceral, liver-intestinal, or isolated intestinal graft.

CDR3 length: 15 amino acids. V gave up 6 bases and J gave up 0 bases, with 14 bases separating them. Germline CDR1 SQVTM, CDR2 ANQGSEA. Clones were sequenced by immunoSEQ multiplex PCR, and TCRdb holds only the in-frame ones, with some missing. The profile shows more than 95,000 clones, approximately 90% of them singletons. On this clone: The target antigen is unknown.

This clonotype was obtained from a human donor who received an intestinal transplant. The sample in question was unstimulated CD4+ T cells sorted from spleen or lymph node cells, obtained before intestinal transplant. The chain couples TRBV29-1 to TRBJ1-4; D remains unclear. CDR3 sequence: CSVRFSGATNEKLFF. The CDR3 DNA is TGCAGCGTCCGCTTTTCAGGTGCAACTAATGAAAAACTGTTTTTT.